The sequence of this T cell receptor (beta chain) was determined in a study of blood T cell repertoires in COVID-19. Produced via immunoSEQ multiplex PCR; TCRdb's table is partial and in-frame only. In the table there are over 150,000 clones, less than 90% of which are singletons. The germline CDR1 and CDR2 sequences are MNHEY and SMNVEV (reference sequence). This CDR3 region has 16 residues. The trim removed 3 bases at V and 2 bases at J, leaving 8 bases unmatched. This TCR was sampled from a woman in her sixties or seventies with COVID-19, enrolled during active disease. The V gene is TRBV27, the J gene TRBJ2-7, with 9 bases aligning to TRBD1. Sequencing input: peripheral blood. The CDR3 sequence: CASSFPPGQGPYEQYF. The CDR3 DNA follows: TGTGCCAGCAGTTTCCCCCCAGGACAGGGGCCCTACGAGCAGTACTTC.